The TCR beta chain described here comes from a study of early T cells in non-severe SARS-CoV-2 infection. Study overall: Sequencing of unsorted whole blood was done on bulk RNA, leaving chains unpaired.

The CDR3 consists of 11 residues. Trimming removed 3 bases from V and 10 bases from J, with 12 bases in between. The germline V gene encodes CDR1 DFQATT and CDR2 SNEGSKA (reference sequence). Attached unique molecular identifiers marked individual cDNA molecules. TCRdb processed the 5' RACE reads anew with MiXCR; each CDR3 protein has one entry. The sample consists of over 25,000 distinct CDR3 sequences, 5.7% of them appearing once. The sequence came from an adult who was a healthcare worker with PCR-confirmed SARS-CoV-2 infection or an uninfected control (not recorded which). The sequencing sample was made of whole blood. The chain joins TRBV20-1 to TRBJ1-1; D might be TRBD1 (5 bases). CDR3 nucleotides: TGCAGTGCTAGGGAATCGGGGGGAGCTTTCTTT. It is translated as CSARESGGAFF.